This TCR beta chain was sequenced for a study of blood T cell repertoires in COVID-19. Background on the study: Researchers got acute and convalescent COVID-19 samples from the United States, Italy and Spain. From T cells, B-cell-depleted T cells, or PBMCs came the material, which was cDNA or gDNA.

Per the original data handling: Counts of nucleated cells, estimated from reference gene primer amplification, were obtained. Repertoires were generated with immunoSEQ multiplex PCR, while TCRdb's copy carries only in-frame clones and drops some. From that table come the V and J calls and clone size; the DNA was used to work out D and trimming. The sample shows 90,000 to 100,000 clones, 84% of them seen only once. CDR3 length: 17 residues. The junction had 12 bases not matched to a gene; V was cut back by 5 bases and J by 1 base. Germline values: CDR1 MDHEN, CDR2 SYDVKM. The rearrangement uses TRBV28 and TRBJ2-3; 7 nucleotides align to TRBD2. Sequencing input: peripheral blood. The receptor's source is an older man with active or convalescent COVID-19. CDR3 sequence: CASSPPRGTTRTDTQYF. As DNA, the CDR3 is TGTGCCAGCAGTCCCCCGCGGGGGACGACCCGCACAGATACGCAGTATTTT.